What follows are 17 T cell receptor beta chains derived from one specimen sequenced in a study of T cell responses to AZD1222 COVID-19 vaccine. Data came from immunoSEQ multiplex PCR; TCRdb stores just in-frame clones and leaves some out. The data show some 170,000 clones, 90% to 95% seen once. Sequenced material: peripheral blood, taken 28 days after the second AZD1222 dose. The receptors stem from an adult who received the AZD1222 COVID-19 vaccine.

This clone was observed once. The CDR3, as DNA: TGCAGTGCAGGACCCTACAATGAGCAGTTCTTC. As protein: CSAGPYNEQFF. The chain combines TRBV20-1 with TRBJ2-1; D unclear. Germline CDR1 is DFQATT and CDR2 is SNEGSKA (reference sequence). The V end lost 6 bases, the J end lost 2 bases, and 5 bases lay between the germline ends. The CDR3 spans 11 residues.

The gene calls are TRBV5-6 and TRBJ1-3, with 7 nucleotides matching TRBD1. The CDR3 consists of 15 residues. CDR1 is SGHDT, CDR2 YYEEEE, per germline. The V gene end was trimmed by 4 bases and the J gene end by 0 bases; junction bases not matched to a gene: 4. The CDR3: CASSPAGGSGNTIYF. The CDR3 coding sequence is TGTGCCAGCAGCCCAGCAGGGGGCTCTGGAAACACCATATATTTT.

The V and J genes are TRBV27 and TRBJ1-1; 9 bases align to TRBD1. Trimming took 3 bases from V and 8 from J; bases not matched to a gene: 7. The CDR3 length is 14 residues. Germline V gives CDR1 MNHEY, CDR2 SMNVEV (reference sequence). CDR3 sequence: CASSFEGQGKEAFF. CDR3 nucleotide sequence: TGTGCCAGCAGTTTTGAGGGACAGGGTAAAGAAGCTTTCTTT.

The chain recombines TRBV3-1 (or the pseudogene TRBV3-2) with TRBJ2-2, with D possibly being TRBD2 (5 bases). In germline, CDR1 is LGHDT, CDR2 YNNKEL (reference sequence). The CDR3 extends over 14 amino acids. V lost 2 bases and J 7 bases, leaving 11 bases between the germline ends. DNA of the CDR3: TGTGCCAGCAGCCAATGGCGGGCGGGCGGGGAGCTGTTTTTT. This translates into CASSQWRAGGELFF.

The chain combines TRBV4-1 with TRBJ2-3; D is perhaps TRBD2 (6 bases). Trimming removed 4 bases at V and 2 bases at J, with 13 bases between. Germline V gives CDR1 MGHRA, CDR2 YSYEKL. This CDR3 has 15 residues. The CDR3 here is CASSPRQRVTDTQYF. The CDR3 DNA is TGCGCCAGCAGCCCCCGACAGCGGGTCACAGATACGCAGTATTTT.

The chain combines TRBV4-3 with TRBJ1-4; the D gene is possibly TRBD1 (5 bases). There are 14 residues in the CDR3. The V and J ends lost 0 bases and 7 bases respectively, with 9 bases between them. The germline V gene has CDR1 LGHNA and CDR2 YSLEER. The CDR3 protein is CASSQEGTVEKLFF. In DNA, the CDR3 is TGCGCCAGCAGCCAAGAGGGGACGGTTGAAAAACTGTTTTTT.

This clone was detected only once. The rearrangement links TRBV14 to TRBJ2-7; D may be TRBD2 (6 bases). V was pared by 0 bases and J by 2 bases, with 20 bases between. This CDR3 contains 18 residues. Germline values: CDR1 SGHDN, CDR2 FVKESK. CDR3 coding DNA: TGTGCCAGCAGCCAAGAGTGGGTCCGGGACTTCGGGCCCTACGAGCAGTACTTC. Its protein is CASSQEWVRDFGPYEQYF.

The chain recombines TRBV2 with TRBJ2-7; D is ambiguous. Trimming stripped 4 bases from V and 12 bases from J, with 19 bases between. The CDR3 consists of 13 residues. Germline V CDR1 and CDR2: SNHLY, FYNNEI. The CDR3 loop is CASSVADLGGWYF. Here the CDR3 DNA reads TGTGCCAGCAGTGTGGCTGACTTGGGCGGTTGGTACTTC. Combining the CDR3 with reference TRBV2 and TRBJ2-7 gives the whole variable domain EPEVTQTPSHQVTQMGQEVILRCVPISNHLYFYWYRQILGQKVEFLVSFYNNEISEKSEIFDDQFSVERPDGSNFTLKIRSTKLEDSAMYFCASSVADLGGWYFGPGTRLTVT.

This chain connects TRBV5-1 to TRBJ2-3, with 9 bases fitting TRBD2. The junction had 4 bases not matched to a gene; V was cut back by 0 bases and J by 2 bases. CDR3 length equals 16 residues. Germline loops: CDR1 SGHRS, CDR2 YFSETQ. CDR3 in DNA: TGCGCCAGCAGCTTGGAGGGCGGGAGGGCCACAGATACGCAGTATTTT. It encodes CASSLEGGRATDTQYF.

The V gene is TRBV6-6, the J gene TRBJ2-5; 7 bases line up with TRBD1. The CDR3 consists of 13 residues. Germline V CDR1 and CDR2: MNHNY, SVGAGI (reference sequence). Trimming cost V 5 bases and J 5 bases; bases outside gene matches: 5. CDR3 DNA: TGTGCCAGCAGTCCACAGGGGTACGAGACCCAGTACTTC. It yields the protein CASSPQGYETQYF.

J is TRBJ1-4 and V is TRBV28; D possibly corresponds to TRBD1 (6 bases). This CDR3 region has 17 residues. V was shortened by 5 bases and J by 0 bases, with 16 bases between the two germline ends. Germline V lookup: CDR1 MDHEN, CDR2 SYDVKM. CDR3: CASSTTPGDPTNEKLFF. The CDR3, as DNA: TGTGCCAGCAGTACTACTCCAGGGGACCCAACTAATGAAAAACTGTTTTTT.

The chain carries TRBV27 and TRBJ1-1, with a tentative D call TRBD1 (5 bases). The CDR3 consists of 13 residues. The V gene lost 5 bases and the J gene lost 3 bases, with 10 bases spanning the gap. CDR1 MNHEY and CDR2 SMNVEV come from the germline V gene (reference sequence). DNA of the CDR3: TGTGCCAGCAGTACGACAGTTTACACTGAAGCTTTCTTT. Encoded protein: CASSTTVYTEAFF.

The chain recombines TRBV7-3 with TRBJ1-1; D is unclear. Trimming pared 5 bases from V and 1 base from J, leaving 8 bases between. This CDR3 is 13 amino acids long. From germline, CDR1 is SGHTA and CDR2 FQGTGA. CDR3 DNA sequence: TGTGCCAGCAGCACGGACGGGAACACTGAAGCTTTCTTT. Its protein is CASSTDGNTEAFF. Full variable domain (rest looked up from reference TRBV7-3 and TRBJ1-1): GAGVSQTPSNKVTEKGKYVELRCDPISGHTALYWYRQSLGQGPEFLIYFQGTGAADDSGLPNDRFFAVRPEGSVSTLKIQRTERGDSAVYLCASSTDGNTEAFFGQGTRLTVV.

This chain uses TRBV25-1 with TRBJ1-5; D unresolved. V was shortened by 8 bases and J by 4 bases, with 15 bases between the two germline ends. This CDR3 has 14 amino acids. Germline CDR1 is MGHDK and CDR2 is SYGVNS. As DNA, the CDR3 is TGTGCCAGCGGGAATCCCCTGCGGAATCAGCCCCAGCATTTT. It yields the protein CASGNPLRNQPQHF. The full variable domain, rest sourced from reference TRBV25-1 and TRBJ1-5, is EADIYQTPRYLVIGTGKKITLECSQTMGHDKMYWYQQDPGMELHLIHYSYGVNSTEKGDLSSESTVSRIRTEHFPLTLESARPSHTSQYLCASGNPLRNQPQHFGDGTRLSIL.

The chain uses TRBV19 and TRBJ2-5; a weak D match, TRBD1 (5 bases). This CDR3 is built from 13 residues. Looked up from germline, CDR1 is LNHDA and CDR2 is SQIVND (reference sequence). Trimming left V 6 bases short and J 5 bases short, with 13 bases between. The CDR3 DNA follows: TGTGCCAGTAGCACCAGGGTAGGGGAGACCCAGTACTTC. This sequence encodes CASSTRVGETQYF.

The chain is built from TRBV29-1 and TRBJ1-4; D unresolved. The V end was cut by 5 bases, the J end by 2 bases, with 9 bases between. This CDR3 has 13 amino acids. Germline V lookup: CDR1 SQVTM, CDR2 ANQGSEA. The CDR3 nucleotides are TGCAGCGTTAGAAACGGGACTAATGAAAAACTGTTTTTT. Translating gives CSVRNGTNEKLFF.

V is TRBV7-8 and J is TRBJ1-6; D gene uncertain. Trimming took off 1 base at V and 9 bases at J, with 4 bases between the two ends. This CDR3 comprises 12 residues. CDR1 and CDR2 from the germline V gene are SGHVS and FQNEAQ. CDR3 in amino acids: CASSLEGSPLHF. The CDR3 DNA reads TGTGCCAGCAGCTTAGAAGGTTCACCCCTCCACTTT. The full variable domain, in which reference TRBV7-8 and TRBJ1-6 provide the parts outside the CDR3, is GAGVSQSPRYKVAKRGQDVALRCDPISGHVSLFWYQQALGQGPEFLTYFQNEAQLDKSGLPSDRFFAERPEGSVSTLKIQRTQQEDSAVYLCASSLEGSPLHFGNGTRLTVT.